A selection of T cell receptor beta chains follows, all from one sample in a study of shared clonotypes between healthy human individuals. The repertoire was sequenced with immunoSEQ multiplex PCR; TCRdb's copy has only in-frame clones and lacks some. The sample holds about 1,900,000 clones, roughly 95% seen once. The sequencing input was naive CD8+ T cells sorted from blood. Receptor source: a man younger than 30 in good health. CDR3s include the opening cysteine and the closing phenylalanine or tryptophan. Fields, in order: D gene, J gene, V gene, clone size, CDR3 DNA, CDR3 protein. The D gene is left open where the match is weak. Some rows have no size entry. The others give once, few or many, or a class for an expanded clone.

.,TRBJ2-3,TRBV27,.,TGTGCCAGCAGTTTAACGGGGCCAGATACGCAGTATTTT,CASSLTGPDTQYF
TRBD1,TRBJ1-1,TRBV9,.,TGTGCCAGCAGCACCCGGACAGGGGCTGAAGCTTTCTTT,CASSTRTGAEAFF
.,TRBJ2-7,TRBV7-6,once,TGTGCCAGCAGCTTAGCGGCAGGGAAGGACTACGAGCAGTACTTC,CASSLAAGKDYEQYF
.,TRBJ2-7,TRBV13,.,TGTGCCAGCAGCTTTGGGTCACCCAACTACGAGCAGTACTTC,CASSFGSPNYEQYF
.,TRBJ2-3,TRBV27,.,TGTGCCAGCAGTTTATCGGCGGGGGCAAGCACAGATACGCAGTATTTT,CASSLSAGASTDTQYF
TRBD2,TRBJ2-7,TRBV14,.,TGTGCCAGCAGCCAGGGGGGGTACGAGCAGTACTTC,CASSQGGYEQYF
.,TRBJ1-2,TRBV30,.,TGTGCCTGGAATGACGGCAACTATGGCTACACCTTC,CAWNDGNYGYTF
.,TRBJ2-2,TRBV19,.,TGTGCCAGTAGACCCCGGGTCCCGAACACCGGGGAGCTGTTTTTT,CASRPRVPNTGELFF
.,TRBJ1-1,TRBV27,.,TGTGCCAGCAGTTTATCGAGGGGTCGGAAAACTGAAGCTTTCTTT,CASSLSRGRKTEAFF
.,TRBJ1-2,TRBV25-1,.,TGTGCCAGCAGTGTTGGGGGAGATTCAAGGTGGACTAACTATGGCTACACCTTC,CASSVGGDSRWTNYGYTF
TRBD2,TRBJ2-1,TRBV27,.,TGTGCCAGCAGTACACTAGCGGGGGGGCCGGTTCGGCAGTTCTTC,CASSTLAGGPVRQFF
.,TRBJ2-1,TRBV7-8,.,TGTGCCAGCACCACAGGACTGAATGAGCAGTTCTTC,CASTTGLNEQFF
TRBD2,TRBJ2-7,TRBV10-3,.,TGTGCCAGCAGCCCCTTGGGGGGCGGGAGGGCCTCGGGCGAGCAGTACTTC,CASSPLGGGRASGEQYF
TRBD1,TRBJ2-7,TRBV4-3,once,TGCGCCAGCAGCCAAGAAAAGTGGACAGGGGGCGACGAGCAGTACTTC,CASSQEKWTGGDEQYF
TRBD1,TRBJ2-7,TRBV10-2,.,TGCGCCAGCAACGAAGCGGGACAGGGTTACGAGCAGTACTTC,CASNEAGQGYEQYF
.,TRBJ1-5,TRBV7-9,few,TGTGCCAGCAGCTTAGCGAGCCCGGGTGAAGATCAGCCCCAGCATTTT,CASSLASPGEDQPQHF
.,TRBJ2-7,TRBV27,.,TGTGCCAGCAGTATTACGTCCGGGCGTTCCTACGAGCAGTACTTC,CASSITSGRSYEQYF
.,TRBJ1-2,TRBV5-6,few,TGTGCCAGCAGCTTGCCGGAGGGTTCCTATGGCTACACCTTC,CASSLPEGSYGYTF
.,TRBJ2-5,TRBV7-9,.,TGTGCCAGCAGCACCGAAGGGCGGGAGACCCAGTACTTC,CASSTEGRETQYF
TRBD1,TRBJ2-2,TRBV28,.,TGTGCCAGCAGCCCTGGGACAGAGAACACCGGGGAGCTGTTTTTT,CASSPGTENTGELFF
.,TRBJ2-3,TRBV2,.,TGTGCCAGCAGTGCCGGAAGGGGGGGAGATACGCAGTATTTT,CASSAGRGGDTQYF
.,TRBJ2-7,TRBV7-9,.,TGTGCCAGCAGCCTTGGCTCCTACGAGCAGTACTTC,CASSLGSYEQYF
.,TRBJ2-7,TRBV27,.,TGTGCCAGCGGGTTTCGAGCCTACGAGCAGTACTTC,CASGFRAYEQYF
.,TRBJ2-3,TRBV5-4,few,TGTGCCAGCAGCTTTTGGGGAGGAGATACGCAGTATTTT,CASSFWGGDTQYF
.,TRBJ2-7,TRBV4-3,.,TGCGCCAGCAGCCAAGATACCGGGATCTCGGGCGAGCAGTACTTC,CASSQDTGISGEQYF
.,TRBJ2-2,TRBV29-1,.,TGCAGCGTTGGAGGTCCCACCGGGGAGCTGTTTTTT,CSVGGPTGELFF
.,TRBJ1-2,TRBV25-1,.,TGTGCCAGCAGTGGTATGGGGACCCCAGTGGAGGGCTACACCTTC,CASSGMGTPVEGYTF
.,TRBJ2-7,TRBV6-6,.,TGTGCCAGCAGTTCGGGACTGATTTTCGAGCAGTACTTC,CASSSGLIFEQYF
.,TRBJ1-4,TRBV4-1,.,TGCGCCAGCCAAGGGGTCCGAAGTGAAAAACTGTTTTTT,CASQGVRSEKLFF
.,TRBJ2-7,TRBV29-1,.,TGCAGCGTTACTCCTCCGGGACGGAACTACGAGCAGTACTTC,CSVTPPGRNYEQYF
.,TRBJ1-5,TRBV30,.,TGTGCCTGGGGGGGGGAGAACAGTCGATATCAGCCCCAGCATTTT,CAWGGENSRYQPQHF
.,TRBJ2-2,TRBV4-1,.,TGCGCCAGCAGCCATGCGGGAACCGGGGAGCTGTTTTTT,CASSHAGTGELFF
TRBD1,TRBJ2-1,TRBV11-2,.,TGTGCCAGCAGCTTCGAGGGACAGGGGATTAATGAGCAGTTCTTC,CASSFEGQGINEQFF
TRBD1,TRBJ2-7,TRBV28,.,TGTGCCAGCAGTGAAACAGGGGATAGCGAGCAGTACTTC,CASSETGDSEQYF
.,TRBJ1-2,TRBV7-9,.,TGTGCCAGCAGCTTAGCAGGCCGCTATGGCTACACCTTC,CASSLAGRYGYTF
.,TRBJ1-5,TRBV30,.,TGTGCCTGGAGTCTTACACCGGGCGGTAAAAATCAGCCCCAGCATTTT,CAWSLTPGGKNQPQHF
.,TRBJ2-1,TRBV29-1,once,TGCAGCGTTGTTAAGCTCGTCGGGGTTTACAATGAGCAGTTCTTC,CSVVKLVGVYNEQFF
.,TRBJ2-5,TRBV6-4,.,TGTGCCAGCAGTGACAGGACTGGCCCGTCAGGGACCCAGTACTTC,CASSDRTGPSGTQYF
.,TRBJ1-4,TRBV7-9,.,TGTGCCAGCAGCCGAAGCGCCCGGGAGATTAATGAAAAACTGTTTTTT,CASSRSAREINEKLFF
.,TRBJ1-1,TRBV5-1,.,TGCGCCAGCAGCTTGGGAGGGGCGCCTAACACTGAAGCTTTCTTT,CASSLGGAPNTEAFF
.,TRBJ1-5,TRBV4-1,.,TGCGCCAGCAGCCAACCCCTGGGCAGGGGACATCAGCCCCAGCATTTT,CASSQPLGRGHQPQHF
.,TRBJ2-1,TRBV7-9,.,TGTGCCAGCAGCAACGACAATGGGCATGAGCAGTTCTTC,CASSNDNGHEQFF
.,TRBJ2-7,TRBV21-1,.,TGTGCCAGCAGCACCCCACAACAGGGGGTTTCCTACGAGCAGTACTTC,CASSTPQQGVSYEQYF
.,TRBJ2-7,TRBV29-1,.,TGCAGCGTTGAGGTGGCGGTTACCTACGAGCAGTACTTC,CSVEVAVTYEQYF
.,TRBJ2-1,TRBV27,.,TGTGCCAGCAGTTTTGGACTACCTAACTCCTACAATGAGCAGTTCTTC,CASSFGLPNSYNEQFF
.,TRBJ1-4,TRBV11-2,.,TGTGCCAGCAGCATAACCTTAAGTGGACAGCTGTTTTTT,CASSITLSGQLFF
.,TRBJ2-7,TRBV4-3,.,TGCGCCAGCAGCCAAGCGTCGGGGAGCTCCTACGAGCAGTACTTC,CASSQASGSSYEQYF
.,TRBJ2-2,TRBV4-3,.,TGCGCCAGCAGCCAAGAGACAACGAACACCGGGGAGCTGTTTTTT,CASSQETTNTGELFF
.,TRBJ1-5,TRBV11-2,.,TGTGCCAGCAGCTTAGATCCGTCGTCACCCAATCAGCCCCAGCATTTT,CASSLDPSSPNQPQHF
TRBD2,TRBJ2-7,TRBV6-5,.,TGTGCCAGCACTCCCTTACTAGCGGGGGGAGAGCAGTACTTC,CASTPLLAGGEQYF